Listed below are T cell receptor beta chains from one sample, sequenced in a study of cytomegalovirus exposure and HLA in healthy donors. Using immunoSEQ multiplex PCR, the repertoire was profiled, and TCRdb retains in-frame clones only, with some absent. In the table there are about 110,000 clones, roughly 69% of which are singletons. Sequencing used PBMCs. These receptors all stem from a man aged 50-59 years in good health and CMV-seropositive. CDR3s include the opening cysteine and the closing phenylalanine or tryptophan. Each record gives: J gene, V gene, clone size, D gene, CDR3 DNA, CDR3 protein. D genes are given only for firm matches. The size entry is marked missing in some rows and otherwise reads once, few, many or a size class.

J gene: TRBJ2-5
V gene: TRBV6-1
clone size: .
D gene: TRBD1
CDR3 DNA: TGTGCCAGCAGAAGGGACAGGAGAGATTGGGAGACCCAGTACTTC
CDR3 protein: CASRRDRRDWETQYF

J gene: TRBJ2-7
V gene: TRBV5-4
clone size: few
D gene: TRBD2
CDR3 DNA: TGTGCCAGCAGCCCGGGACTAGCGGGGAGCCTATCCTACGAGCAGTACTTC
CDR3 protein: CASSPGLAGSLSYEQYF

J gene: TRBJ1-1
V gene: TRBV9
clone size: .
D gene: .
CDR3 DNA: TGTGCCAGCAGCGTGTCGGGGGGGCGAACCACTGAAGCTTTCTTT
CDR3 protein: CASSVSGGRTTEAFF

J gene: TRBJ1-3
V gene: TRBV7-2
clone size: .
D gene: .
CDR3 DNA: TGTGCCAGCAGCTGGACAGCAGATACAAGGGGCTCTGGAAACACCATATATTTT
CDR3 protein: CASSWTADTRGSGNTIYF

J gene: TRBJ2-7
V gene: TRBV7-6
clone size: .
D gene: .
CDR3 DNA: TGTGCCAGCAGCTCGAGCGGGCTAGGCTACGAGCAGTACTTC
CDR3 protein: CASSSSGLGYEQYF

J gene: TRBJ2-2
V gene: TRBV14
clone size: few
D gene: TRBD1
CDR3 DNA: TGTGCCAGCAGCCAAGTTTCAGGGGGCGGGGAGCTGTTTTTT
CDR3 protein: CASSQVSGGGELFF

J gene: TRBJ1-5
V gene: TRBV27
clone size: once
D gene: .
CDR3 DNA: TGTGCCAGCAGTTTATCGCAACAGGGAAAACCCCAGCATTTT
CDR3 protein: CASSLSQQGKPQHF

J gene: TRBJ2-3
V gene: TRBV6-1
clone size: .
D gene: TRBD2
CDR3 DNA: TGTGCCAGCAGTGAACAGGTAGCGGGAACCTTTGGAACAGATACGCAGTATTTT
CDR3 protein: CASSEQVAGTFGTDTQYF

J gene: TRBJ2-1
V gene: TRBV5-4
clone size: .
D gene: .
CDR3 DNA: TGTGCCAGCAGCTTGGACGTGAGCTCCTACAATGAGCAGTTCTTC
CDR3 protein: CASSLDVSSYNEQFF

J gene: TRBJ2-2
V gene: TRBV5-4
clone size: few
D gene: TRBD1
CDR3 DNA: TGTGCCAGCAGCTTGGGGGGAGTGACAGGGGGCTTAGCCGGGGAGCTGTTTTTT
CDR3 protein: CASSLGGVTGGLAGELFF

J gene: TRBJ2-7
V gene: TRBV2
clone size: .
D gene: .
CDR3 DNA: TGTGCCAGCAACGGTGTAGCTCACTCCTACGAGCAGTACTTC
CDR3 protein: CASNGVAHSYEQYF

J gene: TRBJ2-3
V gene: TRBV11-2
clone size: once
D gene: .
CDR3 DNA: TGTGCCAGCAGCTTATTTTACAGTCCTAGCACAGATACGCAGTATTTT
CDR3 protein: CASSLFYSPSTDTQYF

J gene: TRBJ2-3
V gene: TRBV4-1
clone size: .
D gene: .
CDR3 DNA: TGCGCCAGCAGCCCCTTCCCCGGTTTGAAAGATACGCAGTATTTT
CDR3 protein: CASSPFPGLKDTQYF

J gene: TRBJ2-1
V gene: TRBV18
clone size: .
D gene: TRBD2
CDR3 DNA: TGTGCCAGCTCACCACCTGGACTAGCGGGGCCCGGGGACAATGAGCAGTTCTTC
CDR3 protein: CASSPPGLAGPGDNEQFF

J gene: TRBJ1-1
V gene: TRBV11-3
clone size: .
D gene: .
CDR3 DNA: TGTGCCAGCAGCTTAGACGGGTCGACTGAAGCTTTCTTT
CDR3 protein: CASSLDGSTEAFF

J gene: TRBJ1-1
V gene: TRBV27
clone size: few
D gene: .
CDR3 DNA: TGTGCCAGCAGTTTACAAGGGGGACGTGGCACTGAAGCTTTCTTT
CDR3 protein: CASSLQGGRGTEAFF

J gene: TRBJ2-2
V gene: TRBV19
clone size: few
D gene: .
CDR3 DNA: TGTGCCAGTAGAGAGAGGGGGTATAACACCGGGGAGCTGTTTTTT
CDR3 protein: CASRERGYNTGELFF

J gene: TRBJ2-5
V gene: TRBV11-3
clone size: once
D gene: .
CDR3 DNA: TGTGCCAGCAGCCAAGGAGGGGGGGGCAGGGAGACCCAGTACTTC
CDR3 protein: CASSQGGGGRETQYF

J gene: TRBJ2-1
V gene: TRBV7-3
clone size: few
D gene: TRBD2
CDR3 DNA: TGTGCCAGCAGCTTAAAAGGTGGGACTAGCGGGAGCCTCAATGAGCAGTTCTTC
CDR3 protein: CASSLKGGTSGSLNEQFF

J gene: TRBJ2-7
V gene: TRBV2
clone size: few
D gene: .
CDR3 DNA: TGTGCCAGCAGGGTTACAGGCTACGAGCAGTACTTC
CDR3 protein: CASRVTGYEQYF

J gene: TRBJ2-1
V gene: TRBV29-1
clone size: .
D gene: TRBD2
CDR3 DNA: TGCAGCGTTGATGGGACTAGCGGTTACAATGAGCAGTTCTTC
CDR3 protein: CSVDGTSGYNEQFF

J gene: TRBJ2-7
V gene: TRBV27
clone size: .
D gene: TRBD1
CDR3 DNA: TGTGCCAGCAGTTCGCTCGGGACAGTCAAGCAGTACTTC
CDR3 protein: CASSSLGTVKQYF

J gene: TRBJ1-1
V gene: TRBV20-1
clone size: .
D gene: .
CDR3 DNA: TGCAGTGCTAGGGCATGGGGGGGTGCTTTCTTT
CDR3 protein: CSARAWGGAFF

J gene: TRBJ1-1
V gene: TRBV19
clone size: .
D gene: .
CDR3 DNA: TGTGCCAGTAGTACCCTGAGCACTGAAGCTTTCTTT
CDR3 protein: CASSTLSTEAFF

J gene: TRBJ2-7
V gene: TRBV25-1
clone size: few
D gene: .
CDR3 DNA: TGTGCCAGCAGTGGGACAGACCTAACCTACGAGCAGTACTTC
CDR3 protein: CASSGTDLTYEQYF

J gene: TRBJ2-7
V gene: TRBV5-4
clone size: .
D gene: .
CDR3 DNA: TGTGCCGGCAGCCCGGGGTCCTACGAGCAGTACTTC
CDR3 protein: CAGSPGSYEQYF

J gene: TRBJ1-2
V gene: TRBV19
clone size: few
D gene: .
CDR3 DNA: TGTGCCAGTAGTATCGGCAGGGGAAACTATGGCTACACCTTC
CDR3 protein: CASSIGRGNYGYTF

J gene: TRBJ1-5
V gene: TRBV7-2
clone size: .
D gene: .
CDR3 DNA: TGTGCCAGCAGCTTAATGGGCCCACTTAGCAATCAGCCCCAGCATTTT
CDR3 protein: CASSLMGPLSNQPQHF

J gene: TRBJ2-1
V gene: TRBV30
clone size: few
D gene: TRBD2
CDR3 DNA: TGTGCCTGGAGTGTACGGGGGTTAGCGGGAGGGGCCTACAATGAGCAGTTCTTC
CDR3 protein: CAWSVRGLAGGAYNEQFF

J gene: TRBJ2-5
V gene: TRBV6-1
clone size: .
D gene: .
CDR3 DNA: TGTGCCAGCAGTGAATTTGGGGGGAATCAAGAGACCCAGTACTTC
CDR3 protein: CASSEFGGNQETQYF

J gene: TRBJ1-2
V gene: TRBV5-6
clone size: .
D gene: TRBD1
CDR3 DNA: TGTGCCAGCAGCTCCGTGGACAGGGGGCTGGGTGGCTACACCTTC
CDR3 protein: CASSSVDRGLGGYTF

J gene: TRBJ2-7
V gene: TRBV5-8
clone size: few
D gene: TRBD1
CDR3 DNA: TGTGCCAGCAGCCGTGGACAGGCCTACTCCTACGAGCAGTACTTC
CDR3 protein: CASSRGQAYSYEQYF

J gene: TRBJ2-7
V gene: TRBV6-6
clone size: .
D gene: .
CDR3 DNA: .
CDR3 protein: CASSSSTGDEQYF

J gene: TRBJ2-3
V gene: TRBV9
clone size: .
D gene: .
CDR3 DNA: TGTGCCAGCAGCGTAGCCCCCGCTGGTAGCCGAGAACCCCTTGCCACAGATACGCAGTATTTT
CDR3 protein: CASSVAPAGSREPLATDTQYF

J gene: TRBJ2-3
V gene: TRBV7-3
clone size: .
D gene: .
CDR3 DNA: TGTGCCAGCAGCGCCCAGGGTAGCACAGATACGCAGTATTTT
CDR3 protein: CASSAQGSTDTQYF

J gene: TRBJ1-1
V gene: TRBV10-3
clone size: once
D gene: TRBD1
CDR3 DNA: TGTGCCATCAGACCGGGACAGGGGGACACTGAAGCTTTCTTT
CDR3 protein: CAIRPGQGDTEAFF

J gene: TRBJ2-2
V gene: TRBV5-1
clone size: .
D gene: TRBD2
CDR3 DNA: TGCGCCAGCAGCTTGGCCCCCGGGGGGGGCCGAACCGGGGAGCTGTTTTTT
CDR3 protein: CASSLAPGGGRTGELFF

J gene: TRBJ2-3
V gene: TRBV2
clone size: .
D gene: TRBD1
CDR3 DNA: TGTGCCAGCACCCCGGACAGGGGGCTTGCAGATACGCAGTATTTT
CDR3 protein: CASTPDRGLADTQYF

J gene: TRBJ1-5
V gene: TRBV19
clone size: .
D gene: .
CDR3 DNA: TGTGCCAGTAGACGGGAAGTTTATCAGCCCCAGCATTTT
CDR3 protein: CASRREVYQPQHF

J gene: TRBJ1-1
V gene: TRBV2
clone size: .
D gene: .
CDR3 DNA: TGTGCCAGCATTCCACAGGGTATGAACACTGAAGCTTTCTTT
CDR3 protein: CASIPQGMNTEAFF